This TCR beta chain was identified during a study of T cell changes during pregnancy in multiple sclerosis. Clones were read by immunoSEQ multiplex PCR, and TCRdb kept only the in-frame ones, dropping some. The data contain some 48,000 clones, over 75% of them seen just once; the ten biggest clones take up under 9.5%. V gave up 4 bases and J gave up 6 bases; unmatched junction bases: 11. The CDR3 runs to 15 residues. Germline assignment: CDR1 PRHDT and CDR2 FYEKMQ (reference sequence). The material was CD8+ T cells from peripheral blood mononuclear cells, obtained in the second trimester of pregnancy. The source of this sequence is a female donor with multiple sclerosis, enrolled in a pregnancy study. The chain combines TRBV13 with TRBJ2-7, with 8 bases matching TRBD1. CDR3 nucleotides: TGTGCCAGCAGCTACCGAGGACAGGGAAATGGCGAGCAGTACTTC. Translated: CASSYRGQGNGEQYF.